This T cell receptor (beta chain) appears in the sequencing data of a study of tissue T cells after allogeneic stem cell transplantation. Time point indicated: mouse harvest day 7 after allogeneic transplant. Each mouse received 10^7 T-cell-depleted marrow cells plus 10^6 splenic CD5+ T cells by tail vein. Mice had MHC-mismatched B6 into BALB/c GVHD, sampled day 7 or 14. Germline assignment: CDR1 NSQYPW and CDR2 LRSPGD (reference sequence). CDR3 size: 11 residues. V lost 3 bases and J 7 bases, leaving 3 bases between the germline ends. Study-wide results and limits: Anatomically similar tissues had similar TCR repertoires within each patient. The patient cohort was small and clinically heterogeneous, with limited sampling depth. Shared clones across patients were few; motif clustering revealed tissue-specific shared signatures.

This clone was detected a few times. What it binds is not known. Gene names and germline match the mouse. From the germline J gene comes the end of the CDR3, since the read stops 1 residue before it. The table came from immunoSEQ multiplex PCR; TCRdb's copy has only in-frame clones and leaves some out. The sample has about 9,000 clones, approximately 47% seen once. This sequence originates from a female BALB/c mouse given C57BL/6 T cells with graft-versus-host disease after an allogeneic hematopoietic cell transplant. The chain carries TRBV1 and TRBJ1-4; D not certain. What was sequenced was gut tissue. The CDR3 is CTCSAPERLFF. CDR3 bases read: TGCACCTGCAGTGCTCCCGAAAGATTATTT.